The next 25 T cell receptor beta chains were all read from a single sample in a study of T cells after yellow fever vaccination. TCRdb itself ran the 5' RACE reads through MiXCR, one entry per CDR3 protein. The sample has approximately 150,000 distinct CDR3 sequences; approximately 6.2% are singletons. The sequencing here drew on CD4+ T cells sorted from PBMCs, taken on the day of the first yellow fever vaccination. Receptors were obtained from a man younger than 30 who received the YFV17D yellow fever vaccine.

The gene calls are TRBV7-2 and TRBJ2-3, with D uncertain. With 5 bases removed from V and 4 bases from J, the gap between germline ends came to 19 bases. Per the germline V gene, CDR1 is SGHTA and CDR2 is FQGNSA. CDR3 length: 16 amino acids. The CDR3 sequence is CASSLTPAGGPDTQYF. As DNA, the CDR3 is TGTGCCAGCAGCCTCACCCCCGCTGGTGGACCAGATACGCAGTATTTT.

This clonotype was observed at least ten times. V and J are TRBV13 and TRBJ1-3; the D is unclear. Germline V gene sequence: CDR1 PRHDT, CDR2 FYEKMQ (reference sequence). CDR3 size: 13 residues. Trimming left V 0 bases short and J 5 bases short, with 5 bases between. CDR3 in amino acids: CASSLGGRNTIYF. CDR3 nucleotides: TGTGCCAGCAGCTTAGGAGGCCGAAACACCATATATTTT.

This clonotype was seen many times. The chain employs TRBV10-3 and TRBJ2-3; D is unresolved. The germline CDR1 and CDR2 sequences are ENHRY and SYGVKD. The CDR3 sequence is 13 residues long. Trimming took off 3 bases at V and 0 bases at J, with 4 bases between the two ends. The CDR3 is CAISELSTDTQYF. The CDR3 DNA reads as TGTGCCATCAGTGAACTGAGCACAGATACGCAGTATTTT.

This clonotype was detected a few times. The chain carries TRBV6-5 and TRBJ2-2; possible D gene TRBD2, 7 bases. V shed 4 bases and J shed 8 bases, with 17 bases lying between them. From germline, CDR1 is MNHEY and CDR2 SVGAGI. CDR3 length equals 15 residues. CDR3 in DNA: TGTGCCAGCAGTTTTACGGGGGGCCCTCGAGGGGAGCTGTTTTTT. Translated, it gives CASSFTGGPRGELFF.

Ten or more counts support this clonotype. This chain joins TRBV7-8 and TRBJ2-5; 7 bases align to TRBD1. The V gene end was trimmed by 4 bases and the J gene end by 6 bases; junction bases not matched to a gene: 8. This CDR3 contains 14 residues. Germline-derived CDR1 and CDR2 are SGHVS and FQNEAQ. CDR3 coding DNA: TGTGCCAGCAGCTCCGACAGGGCGAGAAAGACCCAGTACTTC. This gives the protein CASSSDRARKTQYF.

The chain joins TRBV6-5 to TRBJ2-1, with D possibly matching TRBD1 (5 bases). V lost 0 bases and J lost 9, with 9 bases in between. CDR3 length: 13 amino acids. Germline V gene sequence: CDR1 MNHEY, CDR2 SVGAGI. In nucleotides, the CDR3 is TGTGCCAGCAGTTACTCGAGGACATCTGAGCAGTTCTTC. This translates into CASSYSRTSEQFF.

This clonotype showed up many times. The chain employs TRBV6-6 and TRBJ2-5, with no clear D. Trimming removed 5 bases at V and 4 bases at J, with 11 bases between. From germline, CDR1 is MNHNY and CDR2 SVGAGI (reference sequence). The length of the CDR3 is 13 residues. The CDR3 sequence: CASSASVGETQYF. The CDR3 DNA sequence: TGTGCCAGCAGTGCTTCAGTGGGAGAGACCCAGTACTTC.

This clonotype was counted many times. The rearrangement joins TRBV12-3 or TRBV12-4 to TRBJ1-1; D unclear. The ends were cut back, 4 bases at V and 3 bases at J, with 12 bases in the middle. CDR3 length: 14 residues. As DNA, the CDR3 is TGTGCCAGCAGTTCCCGGCGGGGTGACACTGAAGCTTTCTTT. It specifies CASSSRRGDTEAFF.

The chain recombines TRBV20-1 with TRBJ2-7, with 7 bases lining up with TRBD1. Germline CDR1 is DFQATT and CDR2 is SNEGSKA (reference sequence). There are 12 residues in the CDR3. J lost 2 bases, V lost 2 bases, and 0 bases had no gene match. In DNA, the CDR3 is TGCAGTGCTAGACAGGGGGCCTACGAGCAGTACTTC. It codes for CSARQGAYEQYF.

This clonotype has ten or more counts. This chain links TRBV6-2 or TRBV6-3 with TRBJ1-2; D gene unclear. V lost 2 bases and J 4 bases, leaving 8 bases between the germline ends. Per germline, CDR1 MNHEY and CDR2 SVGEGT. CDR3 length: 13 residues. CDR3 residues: CASSYTGPYGYTF. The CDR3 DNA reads TGTGCCAGCAGTTACACCGGACCCTATGGCTACACCTTC.

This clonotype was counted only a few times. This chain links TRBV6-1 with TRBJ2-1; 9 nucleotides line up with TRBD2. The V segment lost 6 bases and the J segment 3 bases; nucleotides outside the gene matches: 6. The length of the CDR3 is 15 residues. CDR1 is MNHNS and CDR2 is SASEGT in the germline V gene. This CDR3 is CASRNSGGIYNEQFF. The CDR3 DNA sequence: TGTGCCAGCAGGAATAGCGGGGGAATCTACAATGAGCAGTTCTTC.

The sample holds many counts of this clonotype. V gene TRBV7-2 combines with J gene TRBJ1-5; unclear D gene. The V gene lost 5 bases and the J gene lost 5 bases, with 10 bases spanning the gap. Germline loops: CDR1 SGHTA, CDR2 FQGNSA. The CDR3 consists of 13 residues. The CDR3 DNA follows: TGTGCCAGCAGCAATCGAAGGGATCAGCCCCAGCATTTT. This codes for CASSNRRDQPQHF.

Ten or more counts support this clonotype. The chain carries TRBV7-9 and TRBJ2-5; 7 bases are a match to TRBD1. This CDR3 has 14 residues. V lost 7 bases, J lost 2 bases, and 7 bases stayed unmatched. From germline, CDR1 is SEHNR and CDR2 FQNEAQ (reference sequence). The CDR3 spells CASTPQGVQETQYF. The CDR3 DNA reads TGTGCCAGCACCCCCCAGGGGGTGCAAGAGACCCAGTACTTC.

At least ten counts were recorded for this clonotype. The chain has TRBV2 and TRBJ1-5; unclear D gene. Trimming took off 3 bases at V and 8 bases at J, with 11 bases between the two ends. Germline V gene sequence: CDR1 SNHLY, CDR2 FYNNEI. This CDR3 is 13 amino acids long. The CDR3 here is CASSDVEGEPQHF. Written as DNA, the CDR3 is TGTGCCAGCAGTGATGTGGAGGGCGAGCCCCAGCATTTT.

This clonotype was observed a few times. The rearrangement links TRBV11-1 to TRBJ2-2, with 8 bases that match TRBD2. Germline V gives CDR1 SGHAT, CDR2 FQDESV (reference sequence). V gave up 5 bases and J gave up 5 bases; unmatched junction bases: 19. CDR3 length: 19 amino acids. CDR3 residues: CASSPWALDGGAPTGELFF. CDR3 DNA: TGTGCCAGCAGCCCATGGGCCCTTGACGGGGGGGCCCCAACCGGGGAGCTGTTTTTT. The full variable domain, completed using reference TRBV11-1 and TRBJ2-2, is EAEVAQSPRYKITEKSQAVAFWCDPISGHATLYWYRQILGQGPELLVQFQDESVVDDSQLPKDRFSAERLKGVDSTLKIQPAELGDSAMYLCASSPWALDGGAPTGELFFGEGSRLTVL.

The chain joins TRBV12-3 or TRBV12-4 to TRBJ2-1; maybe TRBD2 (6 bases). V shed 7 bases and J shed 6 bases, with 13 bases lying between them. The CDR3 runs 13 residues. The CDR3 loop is CASKFGGGNEQFF. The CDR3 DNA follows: TGTGCCAGCAAGTTTGGGGGAGGCAATGAGCAGTTCTTC.

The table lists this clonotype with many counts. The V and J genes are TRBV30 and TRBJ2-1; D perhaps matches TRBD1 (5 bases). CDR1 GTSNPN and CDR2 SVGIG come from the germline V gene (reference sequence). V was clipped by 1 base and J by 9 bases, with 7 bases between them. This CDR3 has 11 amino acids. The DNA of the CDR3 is TGTGCCTGGAGTGGGCAGGGTGAGCAGTTCTTC. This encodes CAWSGQGEQFF. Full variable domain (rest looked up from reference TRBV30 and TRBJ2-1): SQTIHQWPATLVQPVGSPLSLECTVEGTSNPNLYWYRQAAGRGLQLLFYSVGIGQISSEVPQNLSASRPQDRQFILSSKKLLLSDSGFYLCAWSGQGEQFFGPGTRLTVL.

CDR3 sequence (DNA): TGTGCCACCGCGACGAACACCGGGGAGCTGTTTTTT. This translates into CATATNTGELFF. This sequence joins TRBV24-1 and TRBJ2-2; D is undetermined. From germline, CDR1 is KGHDR and CDR2 SFDVKD. Trimming took off 9 bases at V and 0 bases at J, with 4 bases between the two ends. The CDR3 contains 12 residues.

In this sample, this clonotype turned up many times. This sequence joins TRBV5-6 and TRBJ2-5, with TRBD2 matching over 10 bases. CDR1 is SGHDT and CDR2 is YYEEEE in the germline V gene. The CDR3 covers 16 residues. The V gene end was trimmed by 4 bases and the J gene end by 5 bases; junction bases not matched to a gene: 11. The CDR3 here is CASSLRSGTSAETQYF. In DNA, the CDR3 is TGTGCCAGCAGCCTGCGGTCCGGGACTAGCGCCGAGACCCAGTACTTC. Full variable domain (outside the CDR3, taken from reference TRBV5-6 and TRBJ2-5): DAGVTQSPTHLIKTRGQQVTLRCSPKSGHDTVSWYQQALGQGPQFIFQYYEEEERQRGNFPDRFSGHQFPNYSSELNVNALLLGDSALYLCASSLRSGTSAETQYFGPGTRLLVL.

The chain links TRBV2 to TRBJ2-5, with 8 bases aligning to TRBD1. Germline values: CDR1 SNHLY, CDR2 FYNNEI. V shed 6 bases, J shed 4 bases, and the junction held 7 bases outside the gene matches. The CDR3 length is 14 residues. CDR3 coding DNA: TGTGCCAGCAGGACCGGGACAGGAGGAGAGACCCAGTACTTC. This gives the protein CASRTGTGGETQYF.

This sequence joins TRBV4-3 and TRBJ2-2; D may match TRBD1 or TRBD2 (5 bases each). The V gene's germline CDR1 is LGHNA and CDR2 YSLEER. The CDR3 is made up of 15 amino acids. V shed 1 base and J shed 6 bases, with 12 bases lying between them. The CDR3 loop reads CASSQVTGASGELFF. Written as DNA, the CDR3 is TGCGCCAGCAGCCAAGTCACCGGGGCGTCCGGGGAGCTGTTTTTT.

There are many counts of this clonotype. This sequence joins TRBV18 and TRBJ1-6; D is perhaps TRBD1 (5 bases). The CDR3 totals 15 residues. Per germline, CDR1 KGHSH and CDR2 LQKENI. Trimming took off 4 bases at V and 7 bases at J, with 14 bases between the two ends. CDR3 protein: CASSREQGINSPLHF. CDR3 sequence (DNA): TGTGCCAGCTCACGCGAGCAGGGCATAAATTCACCCCTCCACTTT.

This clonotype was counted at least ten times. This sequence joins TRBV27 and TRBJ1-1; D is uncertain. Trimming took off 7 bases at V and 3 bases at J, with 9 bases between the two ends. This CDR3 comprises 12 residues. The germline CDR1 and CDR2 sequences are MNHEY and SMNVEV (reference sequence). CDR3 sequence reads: CASTGLYTEAFF. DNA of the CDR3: TGTGCCAGCACCGGACTGTACACTGAAGCTTTCTTT.

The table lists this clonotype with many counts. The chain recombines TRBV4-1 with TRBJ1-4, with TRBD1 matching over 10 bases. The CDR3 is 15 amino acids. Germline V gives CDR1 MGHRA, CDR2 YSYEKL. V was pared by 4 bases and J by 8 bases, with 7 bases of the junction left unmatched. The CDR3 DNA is TGCGCCAGCAGCCGCCAAGGACAGGGGGTCGAAAAACTGTTTTTT. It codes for CASSRQGQGVEKLFF.

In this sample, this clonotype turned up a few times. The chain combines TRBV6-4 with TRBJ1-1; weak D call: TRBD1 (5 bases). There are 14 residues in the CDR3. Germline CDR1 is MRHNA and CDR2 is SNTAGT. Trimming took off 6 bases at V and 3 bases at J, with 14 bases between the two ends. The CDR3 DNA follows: TGTGCCAGCAGGGGATCGGCGGGGCACACTGAAGCTTTCTTT. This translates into CASRGSAGHTEAFF.